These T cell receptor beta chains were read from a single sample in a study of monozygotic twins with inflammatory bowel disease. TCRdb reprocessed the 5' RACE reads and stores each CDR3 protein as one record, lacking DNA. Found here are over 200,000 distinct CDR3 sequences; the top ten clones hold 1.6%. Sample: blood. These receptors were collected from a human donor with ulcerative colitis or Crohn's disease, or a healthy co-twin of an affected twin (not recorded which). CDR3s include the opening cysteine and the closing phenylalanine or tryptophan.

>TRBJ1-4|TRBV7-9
CASSQGGLNEKLFF
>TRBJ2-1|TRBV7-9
CASSLGGAEKFF
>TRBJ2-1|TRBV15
CATSSYRGDEQFF
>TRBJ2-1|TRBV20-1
CSARAAFYNVQFF
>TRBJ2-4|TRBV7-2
CASSPTPGYSIQYF
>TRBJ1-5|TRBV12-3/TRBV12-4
CASSGTGGVQPQHF
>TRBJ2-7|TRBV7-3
CASSPQAGIYEQYF
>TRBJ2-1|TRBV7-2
CASGISSYNEQFF
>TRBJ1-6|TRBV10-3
CAIRDRERSPLHF
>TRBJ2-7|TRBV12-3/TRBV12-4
CASSLHMAEQYF
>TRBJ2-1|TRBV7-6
CASSLAGLADLNEQFF
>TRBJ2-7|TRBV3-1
CASSPQSAGLEQYF
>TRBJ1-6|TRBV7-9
CASSSPGWGVNSPLHF
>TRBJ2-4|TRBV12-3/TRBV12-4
CASSFSDGRGVIQYF
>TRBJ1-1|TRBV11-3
CASSLVLGGEAFF
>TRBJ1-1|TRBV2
CASSVQGALNTEAFF
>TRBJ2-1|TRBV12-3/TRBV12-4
CASSLALPPRFF
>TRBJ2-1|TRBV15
CATSRRTGQYNEQFF
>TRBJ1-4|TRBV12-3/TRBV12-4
CASSSLGQAGEEKLFF
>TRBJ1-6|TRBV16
CASSQSHPLGDSPLHF
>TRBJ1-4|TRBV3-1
CASSSHRGLVEKLFF
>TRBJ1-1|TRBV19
CASRQFHRDRGGNTEAFF
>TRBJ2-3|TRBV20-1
CSARESRGQGSDTQYF
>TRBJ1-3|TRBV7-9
CASTTGPVVSGNTIYF
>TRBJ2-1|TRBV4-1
CASSRSRAGENEQFF
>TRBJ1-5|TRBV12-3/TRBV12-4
CASSPSYQPQHF
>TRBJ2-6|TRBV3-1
CASSPAGQVFSGANVLTF
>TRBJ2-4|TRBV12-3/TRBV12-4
CASSTARLAKNIQYF
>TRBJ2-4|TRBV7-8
CASSLVAGENIQYF
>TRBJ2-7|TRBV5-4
CASSPRTADPYEQYF
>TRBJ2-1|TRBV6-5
CASRGQANEQFF
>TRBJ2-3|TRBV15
CATSRGQRARQDETDTQYF
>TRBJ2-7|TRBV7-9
CASRLEGYEQYF
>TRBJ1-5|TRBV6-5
CASSYGLIPSQPQHF
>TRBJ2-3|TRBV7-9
CASSFLGESDTQYF
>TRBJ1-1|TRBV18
CASGRVVDTEAFF
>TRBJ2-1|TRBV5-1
CASSLAVNEQFF
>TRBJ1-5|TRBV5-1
CASSLGQGGNQPQHF
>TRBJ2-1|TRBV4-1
CASSPKPDRGSYNEQFF
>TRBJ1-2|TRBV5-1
CASSWGTNNYGYTF
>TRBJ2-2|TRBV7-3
CASSLGPGTGNTGELFF
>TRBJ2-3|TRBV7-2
CASSGEGGTDTQYF
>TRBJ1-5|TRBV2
CASSVEGAANQPQHF
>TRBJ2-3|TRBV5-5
CASSLFGGASSTDTQYF
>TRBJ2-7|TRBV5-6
CASSRPHTGSYEQYF
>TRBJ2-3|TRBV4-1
CASSQVFGAQDTQYF
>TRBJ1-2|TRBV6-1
CATLLSSTRGYGYTF
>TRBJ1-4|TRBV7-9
CASSLSPGTGTEKLFF
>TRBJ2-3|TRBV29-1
CSVERASTDTQYF
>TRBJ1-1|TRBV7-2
CASSRSREDAEAFF
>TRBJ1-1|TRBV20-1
CSAPKALGTEAFF
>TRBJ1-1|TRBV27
CASSWTGLVGEAFF
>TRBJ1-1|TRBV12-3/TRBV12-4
CASSLPPIGRNTEAFF
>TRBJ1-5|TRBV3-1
CASSQGYPPGHLSNQPQHF